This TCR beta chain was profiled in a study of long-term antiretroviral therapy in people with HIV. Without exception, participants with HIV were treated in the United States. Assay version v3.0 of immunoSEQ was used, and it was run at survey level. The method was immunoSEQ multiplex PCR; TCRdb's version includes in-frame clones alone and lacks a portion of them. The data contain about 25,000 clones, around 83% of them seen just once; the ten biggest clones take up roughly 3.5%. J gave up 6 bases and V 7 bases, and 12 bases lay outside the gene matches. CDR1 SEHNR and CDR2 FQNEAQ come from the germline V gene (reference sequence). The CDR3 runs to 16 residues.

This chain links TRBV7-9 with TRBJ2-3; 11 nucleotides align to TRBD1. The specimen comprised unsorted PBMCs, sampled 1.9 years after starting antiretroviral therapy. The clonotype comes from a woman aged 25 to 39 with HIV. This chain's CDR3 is CASNRLRDRGGDTQYF. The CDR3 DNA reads TGTGCCAGCAACCGACTCCGGGACAGGGGGGGGGATACGCAGTATTTT.